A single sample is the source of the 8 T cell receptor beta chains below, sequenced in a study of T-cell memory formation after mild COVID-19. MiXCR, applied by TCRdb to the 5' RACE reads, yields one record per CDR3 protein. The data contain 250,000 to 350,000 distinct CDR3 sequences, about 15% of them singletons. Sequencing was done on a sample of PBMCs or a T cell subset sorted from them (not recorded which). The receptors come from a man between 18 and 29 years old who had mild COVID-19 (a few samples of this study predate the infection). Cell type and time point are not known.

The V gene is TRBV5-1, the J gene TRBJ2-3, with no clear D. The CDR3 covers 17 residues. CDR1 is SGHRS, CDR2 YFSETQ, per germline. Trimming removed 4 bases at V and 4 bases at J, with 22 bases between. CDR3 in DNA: TGCGCCAGCAGCCCCCCCACGGACGGAACCCGGGCAGATACGCAGTATTTT. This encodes CASSPPTDGTRADTQYF.

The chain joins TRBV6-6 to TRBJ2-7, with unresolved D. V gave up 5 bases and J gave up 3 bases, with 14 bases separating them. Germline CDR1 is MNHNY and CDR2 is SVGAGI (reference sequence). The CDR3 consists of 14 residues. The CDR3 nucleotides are TGTGCCAGCAGTCCTCGTAGACCCAACTACGAGCAGTACTTC. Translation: CASSPRRPNYEQYF.

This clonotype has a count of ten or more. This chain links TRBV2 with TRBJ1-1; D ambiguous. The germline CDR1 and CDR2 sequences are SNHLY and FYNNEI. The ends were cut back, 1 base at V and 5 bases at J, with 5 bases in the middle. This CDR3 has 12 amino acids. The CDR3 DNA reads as TGTGCCAGCAGTGAAGGGGGAACTGAAGCTTTCTTT. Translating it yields CASSEGGTEAFF.

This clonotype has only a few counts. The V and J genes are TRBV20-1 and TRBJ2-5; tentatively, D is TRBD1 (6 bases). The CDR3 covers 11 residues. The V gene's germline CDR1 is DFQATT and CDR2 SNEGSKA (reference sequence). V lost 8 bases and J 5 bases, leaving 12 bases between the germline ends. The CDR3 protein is CSTRRGETQYF. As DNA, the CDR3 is TGCAGTACCCGTAGGGGGGAGACCCAGTACTTC.

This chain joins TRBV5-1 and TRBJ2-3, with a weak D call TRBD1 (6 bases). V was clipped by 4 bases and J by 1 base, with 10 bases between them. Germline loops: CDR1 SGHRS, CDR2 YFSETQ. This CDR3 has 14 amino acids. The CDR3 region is CASSRGSRTDTQYF. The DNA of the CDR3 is TGCGCCAGCAGCAGGGGGAGCCGCACAGATACGCAGTATTTT.

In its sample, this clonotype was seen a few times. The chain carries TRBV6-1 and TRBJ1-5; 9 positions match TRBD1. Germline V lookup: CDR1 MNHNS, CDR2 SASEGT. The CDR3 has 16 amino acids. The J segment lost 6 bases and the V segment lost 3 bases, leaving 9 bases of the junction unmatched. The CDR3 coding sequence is TGTGCCAGCAGTGACCCGACAGGGGGGTACGGTCAGCCCCAGCATTTT. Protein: CASSDPTGGYGQPQHF.

In DNA, the CDR3 is TGCGCCAGCAGCCAAGAAAGGGGGCTAGCGGGGGACGGGGAGACCCAGTACTTC. Translated, it gives CASSQERGLAGDGETQYF. The chain is built from TRBV4-3 and TRBJ2-5; 10 bases map to TRBD2. The CDR3 extends over 18 amino acids. Germline loops: CDR1 LGHNA, CDR2 YSLEER. J lost 5 bases, V lost 0 bases, and 12 bases had no gene match.

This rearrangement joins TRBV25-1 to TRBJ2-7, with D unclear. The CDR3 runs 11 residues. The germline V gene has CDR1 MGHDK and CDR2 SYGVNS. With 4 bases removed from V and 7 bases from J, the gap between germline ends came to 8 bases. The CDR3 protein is CASSVMGEQYF. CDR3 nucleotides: TGTGCCAGCAGTGTAATGGGGGAGCAGTACTTC.